This section outlines one TCR beta chain sequence together with its context. Antigen specificity is unknown. The data belong to a study of cytomegalovirus exposure and HLA in healthy donors. Using immunoSEQ multiplex PCR, the repertoire was profiled, and TCRdb retains in-frame clones only, with some absent. The sample shows around 350,000 clones, just over 85% of them seen only once. V lost 5 bases and J lost 6; bases outside the gene matches: 10. CDR1 is MGHRA and CDR2 is YSYEKL in the germline V gene. The CDR3 consists of 16 residues. Study-wide points: A few CMV-associated chains were confirmed in vitro to be specific for CMV antigens.

The gene calls are TRBV4-1 and TRBJ2-1; 10 positions match TRBD2. Sequencing was done on a sample of PBMCs. The TCR sequence derives from a woman younger than 35 in good health and CMV-seronegative. The CDR3 nucleotides are TGCGCCAGCAGCTATCGGACTAGCGGTTCCGCCAATGAGCAGTTCTTC. As protein: CASSYRTSGSANEQFF.